This TCR beta chain appears in the sequencing data of a study of blood T cell repertoires in COVID-19. Study-level background: Researchers got acute and convalescent COVID-19 samples from the United States, Italy and Spain. From T cells, B-cell-depleted T cells, or PBMCs came the material, which was cDNA or gDNA.

The CDR3 is 17 amino acids. V lost 7 bases to trimming and J lost 2 bases; unmatched junction nucleotides: 15. Germline CDR1 and CDR2: LNHDA and SQIVND (reference sequence). Clones were read by immunoSEQ multiplex PCR, and TCRdb kept only the in-frame ones, dropping some. The sample includes 300,000 to 400,000 clones, 85% seen only once; the top ten take more than 6%. This sequence joins TRBV19 and TRBJ1-1; 8 nucleotides line up with TRBD1. This receptor was obtained from a human donor in a cohort sampled during active COVID-19. Material: peripheral blood. The CDR3 DNA reads as TGTGCCAGTACCATCCCGGACAGGGAACGGACTAACACTGAAGCTTTCTTT. This translates into CASTIPDRERTNTEAFF.